This T cell receptor beta chain was profiled in a study of cytomegalovirus exposure and HLA in healthy donors. This CDR3 spans 14 amino acids. The V end was cut by 3 bases, the J end by 3 bases, with 9 bases between. Germline V lookup: CDR1 MDHEN, CDR2 SYDVKM. The PCR used 60 Vbeta and 13 Jbeta primers. Profiling relied on immunoSEQ multiplex PCR, and the TCRdb table lists in-frame clones only, not all of them. The data show hundreds of thousands of clones, over 75% seen once. This clone was picked up one time. This same CDR3 is encoded by further DNA sequences in the sample. The receptor was isolated from a male donor in good health and CMV-seronegative. The sequencing sample was made of PBMCs. V and J are TRBV28 and TRBJ2-1; a possible D gene is TRBD2 (5 bases). The CDR3 nucleotides are TGTGCCAGCAGTTTGGGTGGGAGCTACAATGAGCAGTTCTTC. This sequence encodes CASSLGGSYNEQFF.